Below, 8 T cell receptor beta chains from the same sample are listed, as sequenced in a study of blood T cells in healthy people across ages. Sample-barcoded 5' priming and a J-beta primer mix drove a second PCR of roughly 6 to 12 cycles. Each CDR3 protein gets one entry after TCRdb re-called the 5' RACE reads with MiXCR. The table has over 600,000 distinct CDR3 sequences, around 21% seen once. The sample taken for sequencing was blood. These receptors all come from a man in his sixties or seventies in good health.

The chain is built from TRBV24-1 and TRBJ2-1; TRBD2 might be the D (5 bases). The V and J ends lost 4 bases and 7 bases respectively, with 13 bases between them. CDR1 is KGHDR and CDR2 is SFDVKD in the germline V gene. This CDR3 has 14 amino acids. CDR3 sequence (DNA): TGTGCCACCAGTGAGCCTCGGGGTGGAAATGAGCAGTTCTTC. This encodes CATSEPRGGNEQFF.

This clonotype has ten or more counts. The V and J genes are TRBV12-3 or TRBV12-4 and TRBJ2-3; D perhaps matches TRBD2 (6 bases). V was pared by 8 bases and J by 2 bases, with 17 bases between. The CDR3 is made up of 15 amino acids. CDR3: CASEAWGDPTDTQYF. As DNA, the CDR3 is TGTGCCAGCGAGGCGTGGGGGGATCCCACAGATACGCAGTATTTT.

At least ten counts were recorded for this clonotype. The J gene is TRBJ2-2, the V gene TRBV7-3; the match to TRBD1 covers 7 bases. The CDR3 totals 13 residues. V shed 5 bases, J shed 7 bases, and the junction held 4 bases outside the gene matches. CDR1 and CDR2 from the germline V gene are SGHTA and FQGTGA. The CDR3 sequence: CASSGTVDGELFF. CDR3 DNA: TGTGCCAGCAGCGGGACAGTCGACGGGGAGCTGTTTTTT.

J is TRBJ2-3 and V is TRBV2; unclear D gene. The germline gives CDR1 SNHLY, CDR2 FYNNEI. This CDR3 is built from 13 residues. V shed 1 base and J shed 4 bases, with 6 bases lying between them. This chain's CDR3 is CASSEGSPDTQYF. The CDR3 nucleotides are TGTGCCAGCAGTGAAGGGAGTCCAGATACGCAGTATTTT.

This clonotype was detected only a few times. The V call is TRBV11-2, the J call TRBJ2-5; D ambiguous. The V gene lost 1 base and the J gene lost 4 bases, with 16 bases spanning the gap. This CDR3 is 16 amino acids long. CDR1 and CDR2 from the germline V gene are SGHAT and FQNNGV. The CDR3 here is CASSLAARRMRETQYF. CDR3 in DNA: TGTGCCAGCAGCTTAGCAGCGAGGAGAATGAGAGAGACCCAGTACTTC.

The chain is built from TRBV3-1 and TRBJ1-1; D is ambiguous. The CDR3 has 13 amino acids. Germline CDR1 LGHDT, CDR2 YNNKEL (reference sequence). V lost 1 base, J lost 5 bases, and 8 bases lay in between. CDR3 bases: TGTGCCAGCAGCCAAGCGAGGTGGACTGAAGCTTTCTTT. This encodes CASSQARWTEAFF. Looking up the rest from reference TRBV3-1 and TRBJ1-1 gives the full variable domain: DTAVSQTPKYLVTQMGNDKSIKCEQNLGHDTMYWYKQDSKKFLKIMFSYNNKELIINETVPNRFSPKSPDKAHLNLHINSLELGDSAVYFCASSQARWTEAFFGQGTRLTVV.

J is TRBJ2-5 and V is TRBV20-1, with D tentatively TRBD1 (6 bases). The CDR3 is 13 amino acids. Per germline, CDR1 DFQATT and CDR2 SNEGSKA (reference sequence). The germline V and J ends were trimmed by 5 bases and 10 bases, with 20 bases remaining between them. The chain's CDR3 is CSARGTISQGQYF. CDR3 DNA: TGCAGTGCTCGAGGGACAATCTCACAGGGCCAGTACTTC.

This clonotype was picked up a small number of times. This chain joins TRBV11-2 and TRBJ2-3, with 13 nucleotides matching TRBD2. CDR3 length: 20 amino acids. V shed 5 bases and J 6 bases; nucleotides not matched to a gene: 20. Per germline, CDR1 SGHAT and CDR2 FQNNGV. CDR3 in amino acids: CASSRQVRARTSGSPDTQYF. CDR3 sequence (DNA): TGTGCCAGCAGCCGCCAGGTCCGAGCCAGGACTAGCGGGAGTCCGGATACGCAGTATTTT.